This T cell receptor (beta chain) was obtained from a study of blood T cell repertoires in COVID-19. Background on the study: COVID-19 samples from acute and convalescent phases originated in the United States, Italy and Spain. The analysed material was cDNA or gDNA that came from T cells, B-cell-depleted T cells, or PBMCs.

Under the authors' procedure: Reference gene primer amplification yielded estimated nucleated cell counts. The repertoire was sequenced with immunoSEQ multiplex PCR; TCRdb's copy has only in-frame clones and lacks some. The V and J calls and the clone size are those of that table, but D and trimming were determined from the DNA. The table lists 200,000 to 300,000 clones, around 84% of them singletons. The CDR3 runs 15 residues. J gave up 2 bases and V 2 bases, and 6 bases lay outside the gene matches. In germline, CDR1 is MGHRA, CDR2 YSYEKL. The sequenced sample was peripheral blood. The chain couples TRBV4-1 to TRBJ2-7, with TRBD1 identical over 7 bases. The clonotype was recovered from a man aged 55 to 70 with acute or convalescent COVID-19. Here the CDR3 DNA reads TGCGCCAGCAGCCAAAGGGGGACAGCAACCTACGAGCAGTACTTC. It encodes CASSQRGTATYEQYF.